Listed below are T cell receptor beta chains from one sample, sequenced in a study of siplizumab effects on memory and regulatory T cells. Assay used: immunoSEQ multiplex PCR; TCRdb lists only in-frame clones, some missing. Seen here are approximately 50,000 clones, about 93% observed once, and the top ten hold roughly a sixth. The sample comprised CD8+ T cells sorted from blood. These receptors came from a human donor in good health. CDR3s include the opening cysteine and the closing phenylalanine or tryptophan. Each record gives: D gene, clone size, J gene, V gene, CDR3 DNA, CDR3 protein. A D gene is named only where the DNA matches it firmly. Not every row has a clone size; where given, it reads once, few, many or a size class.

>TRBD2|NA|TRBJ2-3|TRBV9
TGTGCCAGCAGCCCGTCTAGCGGGAGGAGGGATACGCAGTATTTT
CASSPSSGRRDTQYF
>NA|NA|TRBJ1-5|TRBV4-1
TGCGCCAGCAGCCAAGTATTGAGCAATCAGCCCCAGCATTTT
CASSQVLSNQPQHF
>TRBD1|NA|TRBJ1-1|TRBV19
TGTGCCAGTAGTAGGTTAGGACAGGGCTACACTGAAGCTTTCTTT
CASSRLGQGYTEAFF
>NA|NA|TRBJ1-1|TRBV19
TGTGCCAGTAAGCAGGGAAAGGGCACTGAAGCTTTCTTT
CASKQGKGTEAFF
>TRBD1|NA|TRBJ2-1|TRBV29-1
TGCAGCGTTGTTAGGGACAGGGTCCATGAGCAGTTCTTC
CSVVRDRVHEQFF
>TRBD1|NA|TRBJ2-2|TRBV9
TGTGCCAGCAGCACTCAACAGGGGCCGGGCCGGGAGCTGTTTTTT
CASSTQQGPGRELFF
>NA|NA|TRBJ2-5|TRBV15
TGTGCCACCCAGGATCTCCAAGAGACCCAGTACTTC
CATQDLQETQYF
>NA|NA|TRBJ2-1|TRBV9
TGTGCCAGCAGCGTAGCAGAGGGGCTTGAGCAGTTCTTC
CASSVAEGLEQFF
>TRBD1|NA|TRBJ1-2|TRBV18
TGTGCCAGCTCACCCGAAGACGGGCAGGGGGTCTATGGCTACACCTTC
CASSPEDGQGVYGYTF
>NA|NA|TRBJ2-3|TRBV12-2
TGTGCACTCGATGGGTTGGGACTAGCGGGAGTCCGCCTCACAGATACGCAGTATTTT
CALDGLGLAGVRLTDTQYF
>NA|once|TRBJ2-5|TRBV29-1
TGCAGTGACCACGTCTCTGGGGTCGAAGAGACCCAGTACTTC
CSDHVSGVEETQYF
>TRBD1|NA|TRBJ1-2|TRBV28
TGTGCCAGCAGTTTCAGGGGGATACGTTGGGGCTACACCTTC
CASSFRGIRWGYTF
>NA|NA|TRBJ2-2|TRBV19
TGTGCCAGTAGTATCTCCGGGGGTGCCTTTGGCACCGGGGAGCTGTTTTTT
CASSISGGAFGTGELFF
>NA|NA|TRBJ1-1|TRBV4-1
TGCGCCAGCAGCCAAGATGGGACACCTTTAGAAGCTTTCTTT
CASSQDGTPLEAFF
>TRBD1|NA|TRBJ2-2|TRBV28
TGTGCCAGCAGTTTTTTTAGGGGGCCAGTCACTTTCACCGGGGAGCTGTTTTTT
CASSFFRGPVTFTGELFF
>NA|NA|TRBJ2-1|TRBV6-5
TGTGCCAGCACCCCGCGACTAGCAGGGGGCCATGAGCAGTTCTTC
CASTPRLAGGHEQFF
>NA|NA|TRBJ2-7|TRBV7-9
TGTGCCAGCAGCCTACCCTCGCTAAGCTACGAGCAGTACTTC
CASSLPSLSYEQYF
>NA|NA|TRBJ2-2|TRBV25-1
TGTGCCAGCAGTGTGCTAGGACAGAACACCGGGGAGCTGTTTTTT
CASSVLGQNTGELFF
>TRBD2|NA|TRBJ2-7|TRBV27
TGTGCCAGCAGGGTCGAAGCGGGGCCCCTCTACGAGCAGTACTTC
CASRVEAGPLYEQYF